This T cell receptor (beta chain) stems from a study of cytomegalovirus exposure and HLA in healthy donors. In its sample, this clone was seen once. As yet, its antigen is unknown. PCR was performed using 60 Vbeta and 13 Jbeta primers. Using immunoSEQ multiplex PCR, the repertoire was profiled, and TCRdb retains in-frame clones only, with some absent. The sample carries over 120,000 clones, approximately 79% recorded once. In germline, CDR1 is MRHNA, CDR2 SNTAGT. The length of the CDR3 is 15 residues. Trimming took 5 bases from V and 2 from J; bases not matched to a gene: 5. General study findings and limits: A later analysis appeared to link common viral pathogens to several of the most significant clusters. HLA alleles were associated with around 17,000 TCR beta sequences in a later analysis at 0.05 false discovery rate.

The sample was PBMCs. The rearrangement links TRBV6-4 to TRBJ2-2; 7 bases map to TRBD1. This clonotype was obtained from a man aged 18 to 29 in good health and CMV-seropositive. CDR3 coding DNA: TGTGCCAGCAGTTTCGGGACAGCAAACACCGGGGAGCTGTTTTTT. Translated: CASSFGTANTGELFF.